The 18 T cell receptor beta chains in this list originate from one sample, sequenced in a study of human T cells and chemical hapten exposure. Via MiXCR, TCRdb re-called the RACE reads, giving one row per CDR3 protein. The data hold about 98,000 distinct CDR3 sequences, with 10% to 11% observed a single time. The time point was: pre-sensitization, week 0. As to treatment: therapeutic diphenylcyclopropenone sensitization with weekly scalp DPC. Sample: whole blood, taken in connection with sensitization to the hapten diphenylcyclopropenone (DPC). These receptor sequences come from a woman aged 55-70 years with alopecia areata. Some clones in this sample may be carry-over from other donors' samples.

This clonotype was seen at least ten times. The chain employs TRBV4-1 and TRBJ1-5, with TRBD1 matching 8 bases. Germline loops: CDR1 MGHRA, CDR2 YSYEKL. V dropped 3 bases and J dropped 1; count of bases not matched to a gene: 5. The CDR3 is 16 residues long. The CDR3 reads CASSQQHRGSNQPQHF. The CDR3 DNA sequence: TGCGCCAGCAGCCAGCAACACAGGGGGAGCAATCAGCCCCAGCATTTT.

This clonotype was seen only a few times. The J gene is TRBJ1-1, the V gene TRBV4-1; weak D call: TRBD1 (6 bases). This CDR3 comprises 15 residues. CDR1 is MGHRA and CDR2 is YSYEKL in the germline V gene. Trimming stripped 4 bases from V and 5 bases from J, with 17 bases between. The CDR3 region has the DNA TGCGCCAGCAGCCCTAGGTACAGGGAGGGGACTGAAGCTTTCTTT. Its translation is CASSPRYREGTEAFF.

This clonotype was seen many times. This chain uses TRBV11-2 with TRBJ2-5, with 7 nucleotides matching TRBD1. V trimming: 2 bases; J trimming: 6 bases; junction bases outside the gene matches: 12. The CDR3 has 16 residues. Germline-derived CDR1 and CDR2 are SGHAT and FQNNGV. CDR3 nucleotide sequence: TGTGCCAGCAGCTTATTGTTAGAACAGGGGATAAAGACCCAGTACTTC. Translation: CASSLLLEQGIKTQYF.

This clonotype was counted ten times or more. V and J are TRBV10-1 and TRBJ2-3, with D possibly TRBD2 on 6 matching bases. Trimming took 8 bases from V and 0 from J, leaving 27 bases between them. The CDR3 consists of 19 residues. Germline loops: CDR1 WNHNN, CDR2 SYGVQD (reference sequence). The CDR3 loop reads CASSRTQDMAGLSTDTQYF. In nucleotides, the CDR3 is TGCGCCAGCTCGAGGACCCAAGACATGGCGGGGCTAAGCACAGATACGCAGTATTTT.

This clonotype has at least ten counts. The genes are TRBV30 and TRBJ1-5; D is ambiguous. CDR1 is GTSNPN, CDR2 SVGIG, per germline (reference sequence). The CDR3 contains 14 residues. Deletions cut 0 bases from V and 1 base from J, with 7 bases between. This CDR3 reads CAWSVRVSNQPQHF. The CDR3, as DNA: TGTGCCTGGAGTGTACGAGTGAGCAATCAGCCCCAGCATTTT.

This clonotype appeared many times. V is TRBV19 and J is TRBJ1-4; no firm D call. Trimming removed 0 bases from V and 7 bases from J, with 6 bases in between. Germline-derived CDR1 and CDR2 are LNHDA and SQIVND (reference sequence). The length of the CDR3 is 13 residues. The CDR3 DNA sequence: TGTGCCAGTAGTATAGATCGGGCTGAAAAACTGTTTTTT. Translated: CASSIDRAEKLFF.

The J gene is TRBJ1-1, the V gene TRBV25-1; D is uncertain. The V end lost 4 bases, the J end lost 4 bases, and 10 bases lay between the germline ends. The CDR3 has 13 amino acids. Germline V CDR1 and CDR2: MGHDK, SYGVNS. CDR3 in amino acids: CASSADRSTEAFF. The DNA for the CDR3 is TGTGCCAGCAGTGCCGACCGGAGCACTGAAGCTTTCTTT.

This sequence joins TRBV11-1 and TRBJ2-1, with 8 nucleotides matching TRBD1. Germline CDR1 and CDR2: SGHAT and FQDESV (reference sequence). Germline trimming cut 4 bases from V and 3 bases from J; bases unmatched to any gene: 2. CDR3 length: 14 amino acids. The CDR3 DNA sequence: TGTGCCAGCAGCTCGGACAGGGACTACAATGAGCAGTTCTTC. Protein sequence: CASSSDRDYNEQFF.

This clonotype was detected many times. This chain links TRBV6-6 with TRBJ1-2, with 9 bases matching TRBD1. This CDR3 is 13 amino acids long. The germline V gene has CDR1 MNHNY and CDR2 SVGAGI (reference sequence). V lost 8 bases, J lost 6 bases, and 7 bases stayed unmatched. The DNA of the CDR3 is TGTGCCAGCGGCGGGACAGGGTCTGATGGCTACACCTTC. Protein sequence: CASGGTGSDGYTF.

In regard to this clonotype: It may be a read error: a sequence one base away is much more abundant. The chain is built from TRBV4-1 and TRBJ1-2; D is unresolved. The CDR3 loop spans 16 amino acids. The V gene's germline CDR1 is MGHRA and CDR2 YSYEKL. CDR3 region: CARSQVLGGRVYGYTF. The CDR3 DNA reads TGCGCCAGAAGCCAAGTCTTGGGCGGAAGGGTGTATGGCTACACCTTC.

The table lists this clonotype with many counts. This sequence joins TRBV7-8 and TRBJ2-5; D may be TRBD1 (8 bases). V shed 1 base and J shed 5 bases, with 14 bases lying between them. CDR3 length equals 15 residues. Germline lookup yields CDR1 SGHVS and CDR2 FQNEAQ. The CDR3 region has the DNA TGTGCCAGCAGCTTAGAACAGGGGGGGATGGAGACCCAGTACTTC. The encoded protein is CASSLEQGGMETQYF.

Notes on this clonotype: A much larger clone sits a single nucleotide away, making a read error possible. J is TRBJ2-7 and V is TRBV29-1, with no clear D. The CDR3 consists of 12 residues. The V end lost 3 bases, the J end lost 7 bases, and 13 bases lay between the germline ends. Germline CDR1 reads SQVTM; CDR2 reads ANQGSEA. CDR3 protein: CSVEISSTEQYF. The CDR3 DNA sequence: TGCAGCGTTGAGATCTCTTCTACTGAGCAGTACTTC.

This clonotype has a handful of counts. V and J are TRBV12-3 or TRBV12-4 and TRBJ1-2; 8 bases agree with TRBD1. The CDR3 is made up of 14 amino acids. V shed 6 bases and J 4 bases; nucleotides not matched to a gene: 7. Here the CDR3 DNA reads TGTGCCAGCAGCCAGGGACAGGCTACCTATGGCTACACCTTC. Protein product: CASSQGQATYGYTF.

This clonotype was found a few times. The chain recombines TRBV6-6 with TRBJ1-1, with 7 bases identical to TRBD1. CDR1 and CDR2 (germline): MNHNY, SVGAGI (reference sequence). This CDR3 contains 16 residues. V lost 7 bases, J lost 1 base, and 12 bases stayed unmatched. The CDR3, as DNA: TGTGCCAGCACCAGGGGGACCGGGATAAGGAACACTGAAGCTTTCTTT. Its translation is CASTRGTGIRNTEAFF.

Many counts were recorded for this clonotype. V gene TRBV12-3 or TRBV12-4 combines with J gene TRBJ1-1, with D maybe TRBD1 (5 bases). V lost 6 bases and J 4 bases, leaving 18 bases between the germline ends. The CDR3 runs 15 residues. In DNA form, the CDR3 reads TGTGCCAGCAGCCCCGTAGGGGTGTTGGCCACTGAAGCTTTCTTT. Amino acids: CASSPVGVLATEAFF.

The V and J genes are TRBV10-3 and TRBJ2-7; a weak D match, TRBD2 (6 bases). V was shortened by 6 bases and J by 6 bases, with 21 bases between the two germline ends. CDR1 is ENHRY and CDR2 is SYGVKD in the germline V gene. CDR3 length equals 15 residues. The CDR3 protein is CAISGAGKESSEQYF. The CDR3, as DNA: TGTGCCATCAGCGGGGCGGGAAAGGAGTCGAGCGAGCAGTACTTC.

V and J are TRBV2 and TRBJ1-6; no definite D call. Trimming left V 2 bases short and J 7 bases short, with 9 bases between. CDR1 is SNHLY, CDR2 FYNNEI, per germline. There are 14 residues in the CDR3. The CDR3 region is CASSETRENSPLHF. The CDR3, as DNA: TGTGCCAGCAGTGAAACGAGGGAAAATTCACCCCTCCACTTT.

The chain joins TRBV4-2 to TRBJ2-5; 9 bases line up with TRBD2. The CDR3 is 17 amino acids. Germline lookup yields CDR1 LGHNA and CDR2 YNFKEQ. J was trimmed by 4 bases and V by 0 bases; bases with no gene match: 9. The CDR3 reads CASSQESGLAGLETQYF. Written as DNA, the CDR3 is TGTGCCAGCAGCCAAGAGAGTGGGCTAGCGGGGTTAGAGACCCAGTACTTC.